These 21 T cell receptor beta chains were sequenced from one sample in a study of blood T cell repertoires in COVID-19. Using immunoSEQ multiplex PCR, the repertoire was profiled, and TCRdb retains in-frame clones only, with some absent. The table records approximately 140,000 clones, about four fifths of them present only once. Sequenced sample: peripheral blood. Receptors originate from a human donor with acute or convalescent COVID-19. The donor label of this sample is uncertain.

V is TRBV7-2 and J is TRBJ2-3; D might be TRBD2 (6 bases). The CDR3 has 13 amino acids. CDR1 and CDR2 from the germline V gene are SGHTA and FQGNSA. The V end lost 5 bases, the J end lost 6 bases, and 12 bases lay between the germline ends. The chain's CDR3 is CASSPRRGDTQYF. The CDR3, as DNA: TGTGCCAGCAGCCCTCGGAGGGGCGATACGCAGTATTTT.

V gene TRBV5-4 combines with J gene TRBJ2-1, with TRBD2 as a possible D gene (5 bases). V was cut by 1 base and J by 5 bases, with 13 bases left in between. The CDR3 has 15 residues. CDR1 is SGHNT, CDR2 YYREEE, per germline (reference sequence). CDR3 bases: TGTGCCAGCAGCTTGTTGGGGAGTGGGGACAATGAGCAGTTCTTC. This sequence encodes CASSLLGSGDNEQFF.

The chain recombines TRBV5-4 with TRBJ1-1, with D perhaps TRBD1 (5 bases). The CDR3 totals 13 residues. Trimming removed 4 bases at V and 7 bases at J, with 14 bases between. Germline V gene sequence: CDR1 SGHNT, CDR2 YYREEE (reference sequence). This CDR3 is CASSPRPQGEAFF. The DNA for the CDR3 is TGTGCCAGCAGCCCACGACCTCAGGGTGAAGCTTTCTTT.

The chain couples TRBV24-1 to TRBJ1-5; 8 bases agree with TRBD1. V gave up 3 bases and J gave up 7 bases; unmatched junction bases: 10. Germline CDR1 KGHDR, CDR2 SFDVKD. The CDR3 is 16 amino acids. CDR3 residues: CATSDRRDRSEQPQHF. For the CDR3, the DNA is TGTGCCACCAGTGATCGGCGGGACAGGTCGGAACAGCCCCAGCATTTT.

This clone was picked up one time. V gene TRBV6-6 combines with J gene TRBJ2-2; 7 bases align to TRBD1. The CDR3 totals 17 residues. Per germline, CDR1 MNHNY and CDR2 SVGAGI (reference sequence). Trimming removed 5 bases from V and 0 bases from J; junction bases left unmatched: 9. The CDR3 DNA follows: TGTGCCAGCAGTCACCAACAGGGGCCGGCGAACACCGGGGAGCTGTTTTTT. Its translation: CASSHQQGPANTGELFF.

This clone was seen only once. The V gene is TRBV5-5, the J gene TRBJ1-2; a weak D match, TRBD1 (5 bases). CDR3 size: 17 residues. Trimming removed 3 bases at V and 3 bases at J, with 21 bases between. Germline lookup yields CDR1 SGHKS and CDR2 YYEKEE (reference sequence). The CDR3 spells CASSSEPQGGGYYGYTF. DNA for the CDR3: TGTGCCAGCAGCTCGGAACCTCAGGGAGGAGGGTACTATGGCTACACCTTC.

The chain couples TRBV6-5 to TRBJ1-1; weak D call: TRBD1 (5 bases). CDR1 is MNHEY and CDR2 is SVGAGI in the germline V gene. The V and J ends lost 2 bases and 1 base respectively, with 11 bases between them. This CDR3 comprises 15 residues. CDR3 amino acids: CASSYRITGNTEAFF. The CDR3 DNA is TGTGCCAGCAGTTACCGGATTACAGGGAACACTGAAGCTTTCTTT.

This sequence joins TRBV18 and TRBJ1-5, with TRBD1 as a possible D gene (5 bases). This CDR3 has 14 amino acids. Germline loops: CDR1 KGHSH, CDR2 LQKENI. V lost 2 bases and J lost 7, with 12 bases in between. The CDR3 coding sequence is TGTGCCAGCTCACCATCCGGGGGTGGCCAGCCCCAGCATTTT. It is translated as CASSPSGGGQPQHF.

The chain couples TRBV7-6 to TRBJ1-1; a weak D match, TRBD1 (6 bases). V shed 4 bases and J shed 1 base, with 13 bases lying between them. There are 15 residues in the CDR3. From germline, CDR1 is SGHVS and CDR2 FNYEAQ. The CDR3 sequence is CASSWSGAPNTEAFF. Here the CDR3 DNA reads TGTGCCAGCAGCTGGTCAGGGGCACCGAACACTGAAGCTTTCTTT.

The J gene is TRBJ1-5, the V gene TRBV7-6; 7 bases fit TRBD1. The germline V gene encodes CDR1 SGHVS and CDR2 FNYEAQ. The CDR3 consists of 15 residues. Trimming at V came to 5 bases and at J to 2 bases, leaving 6 bases not matched to a gene. In nucleotides, the CDR3 is TGTGCCAGCAGCCCGGGGGACAGAGGCAATCAGCCCCAGCATTTT. Translated, it gives CASSPGDRGNQPQHF.

CDR3 in DNA: TGCGCCAGCAGCCAAGAGAGGCGAGATACGCAGTATTTT. It translates to CASSQERRDTQYF. This chain links TRBV4-1 with TRBJ2-3; D ambiguous. The length of the CDR3 is 13 residues. With 0 bases removed from V and 5 bases from J, the gap between germline ends came to 6 bases. CDR1 is MGHRA and CDR2 is YSYEKL in the germline V gene.

This chain connects TRBV9 to TRBJ2-2; no firm D call. The CDR3 has 15 residues. Trimming shortened V by 2 bases and J by 8 bases, and 16 bases separated the two germline ends. CDR1 is SGDLS, CDR2 YYNGEE, per germline. CDR3 nucleotide sequence: TGTGCCAGCAGCGTCACTTTCACAGAAATGGGGGAGCTGTTTTTT. Its translation is CASSVTFTEMGELFF.

The chain links TRBV5-1 to TRBJ1-3, with 10 bases matching TRBD1. The J segment lost 2 bases and the V segment lost 0 bases, leaving 5 bases of the junction unmatched. CDR3 length equals 17 residues. CDR1 is SGHRS and CDR2 is YFSETQ in the germline V gene. CDR3 coding DNA: TGCGCCAGCAGCTTGGAGGGACAGGGGAGGACTGGAAACACCATATATTTT. This gives the protein CASSLEGQGRTGNTIYF. Together with reference TRBV5-1 and TRBJ1-3, the CDR3 gives the full variable domain: KAGVTQTPRYLIKTRGQQVTLSCSPISGHRSVSWYQQTPGQGLQFLFEYFSETQRNKGNFPGRFSGRQFSNSRSEMNVSTLELGDSALYLCASSLEGQGRTGNTIYFGEGSWLTVV.

The V gene is TRBV27, the J gene TRBJ2-1; possibly TRBD2 for D (5 bases). Germline V gives CDR1 MNHEY, CDR2 SMNVEV (reference sequence). The V and J ends lost 8 bases and 6 bases respectively, with 11 bases between them. The CDR3 length is 12 residues. This CDR3 reads CASPEGFNEQFF. In DNA form, the CDR3 reads TGTGCCAGCCCTGAGGGTTTCAATGAGCAGTTCTTC.

In the case of this clone: Additional DNA sequences in this sample encode the identical CDR3. The J gene is TRBJ2-2, the V gene TRBV6-5; TRBD2 is a possible D gene (7 bases). Germline CDR1 reads MNHEY; CDR2 reads SVGAGI. Trimming removed 2 bases from V and 5 bases from J, with 9 bases in between. The CDR3 runs to 14 residues. CDR3 in amino acids: CASSYRGGTGELFF. As DNA, the CDR3 is TGTGCCAGCAGTTACAGGGGGGGGACCGGGGAGCTGTTTTTT.

CDR3 nucleotides: TGTGCCAGCAGCCCCAGACCGACAGGGAACACTGAAGCTTTCTTT. Amino acids: CASSPRPTGNTEAFF. The J gene is TRBJ1-1, the V gene TRBV9; a weak D match, TRBD1 (6 bases). Germline lookup yields CDR1 SGDLS and CDR2 YYNGEE. The CDR3 length is 15 residues. Trimming stripped 4 bases from V and 1 base from J, with 14 bases between.

This sequence joins TRBV3-1 (or the pseudogene TRBV3-2) and TRBJ1-1, with 11 bases that match TRBD1. The germline gives CDR1 LGHDT, CDR2 YNNKEL (reference sequence). After removal of 2 bases from V and 11 bases from J, the junction contained 13 bases not matched to a gene. The CDR3 runs 16 residues. DNA for the CDR3: TGTGCCAGCAGCCAACACCCCCTTGGACAGGGGGCCGAGGCTTTCTTT. It yields the protein CASSQHPLGQGAEAFF.

This chain uses TRBV9 with TRBJ1-6, with a weak D call TRBD1 (5 bases). Trimming stripped 4 bases from V and 9 bases from J, with 20 bases between. CDR1 and CDR2 from the germline V gene are SGDLS and YYNGEE. The CDR3 contains 16 residues. The CDR3 sequence is CASSQGAGMGGSPLHF. CDR3 bases: TGTGCCAGCAGCCAAGGGGCAGGGATGGGGGGTTCACCCCTCCACTTT.

The rearrangement joins TRBV15 to TRBJ1-4; TRBD1 matches 8 bases. The V segment lost 2 bases and the J segment 7 bases; nucleotides outside the gene matches: 3. The CDR3 sequence is 14 residues long. Germline V gives CDR1 LNHNV, CDR2 YYDKDF (reference sequence). The CDR3: CATSRRTGSEKLFF. The CDR3 DNA reads as TGTGCCACCAGCAGAAGGACAGGGAGTGAAAAACTGTTTTTT.

V is TRBV9 and J is TRBJ1-3, with a possible D match to TRBD1 (5 bases). The CDR3 consists of 14 residues. V was trimmed by 4 bases and J by 6 bases, leaving 14 bases between them. In germline, CDR1 is SGDLS, CDR2 YYNGEE. CDR3 sequence (DNA): TGTGCCAGCAGCCCCCGGGACTATCTAAACACCATATATTTT. Protein sequence: CASSPRDYLNTIYF.

This rearrangement joins TRBV2 to TRBJ1-5; D gene uncertain. The germline V gene has CDR1 SNHLY and CDR2 FYNNEI. Between the trimmed V and J ends, which lost 7 bases and 6 bases, there was a span of 16 bases. The CDR3 runs to 14 residues. CDR3 bases: TGTGCCAGCAAGGGAGCAGGACTCACTCAGCCCCAGCATTTT. Its protein is CASKGAGLTQPQHF.